This TCR beta chain was captured in a study of shared clonotypes between healthy human individuals. Study summary: Donors were two women and a few men aged 18 to 49.

This clone was seen a single time. In replicate PCRs of sorted subsets, roughly 200 ng DNA, about 30,000 T cell genomes, was used. Sequencing was performed with immunoSEQ multiplex PCR; in TCRdb, only in-frame clones are kept and a portion is missing. Found here are under 300,000 clones, 65% of them singletons; the top ten hold around 10%. The sequence came from a man aged 30-40 years in good health. Sample: memory CD4+ T cells sorted from blood. Subset here: CD45RA-negative fraction.

The CDR3: CASSLPTDYEQYF. CDR3 coding DNA: TGTGCCAGCAGCTTACCGACAGACTACGAGCAGTACTTC. J is TRBJ2-7 and V is TRBV11-2; D is perhaps TRBD1 (5 bases). Trimming cost V 2 bases and J 3 bases, with 8 bases left between them. The length of the CDR3 is 13 residues. Germline V CDR1 and CDR2: SGHAT, FQNNGV.